This section outlines one TCR beta chain sequence together with its context. Its matching antigen is unknown. These data belong to a study of cytomegalovirus exposure and HLA in healthy donors. Across the study: An early data release held tens of millions of unique TCRs from HLA-typed donors. Among fewer than 500 genotyped donors, 80% to 90% fell in the Caucasian-associated ancestry cluster. Whole-study findings and limits: Reportedly, a later analysis found an Asian-associated ancestry cluster had fewer N-insertions than the roughly 700-donor mean.

CDR3 size: 15 residues. Germline assignment: CDR1 SGHTA and CDR2 FQGNSA. The PCR ran on 60 Vbeta and 13 Jbeta primers. Produced via immunoSEQ multiplex PCR; TCRdb's table is partial and in-frame only. Altogether approximately 190,000 clones are present, over 65% being singletons, with the ten largest covering approximately 0.098%. The receptor was derived from a boy aged 2 to 10 in good health and CMV-seronegative. This sequence joins TRBV7-2 and TRBJ2-5; 9 bases match TRBD2. The assigned J gene may be wrong: the sequence end matches TRBJ2-7 better. Sequencing was performed on PBMCs. In nucleotides, the CDR3 is TGTGCCAGCAGCTTCAGCGGGGGGATCCCCTACGAGCAGTACTTC. This translates into CASSFSGGIPYEQYF.